The 19 T cell receptor beta chains below were found in one sample sequenced in a study of blood T cell repertoires in COVID-19. Assay used: immunoSEQ multiplex PCR; TCRdb lists only in-frame clones, some missing. Of tens of thousands of clones listed, about 87% are singletons. The source material was peripheral blood. The receptors originated from a human donor in a cohort sampled during active COVID-19.

The chain employs TRBV18 and TRBJ2-1, with TRBD1 matching over 11 bases. This CDR3 contains 15 residues. V gave up 4 bases and J gave up 8 bases; unmatched junction bases: 7. Germline assignment: CDR1 KGHSH and CDR2 LQKENI. The CDR3 DNA reads as TGTGCCAGCTCACAGGGACAGGGGGAAATCTATGAGCAGTTCTTC. Amino acid sequence: CASSQGQGEIYEQFF.

The V gene is TRBV9, the J gene TRBJ2-1, with 13 bases identical to TRBD2. V lost 10 bases to trimming and J lost 2 bases; unmatched junction nucleotides: 18. Germline assignment: CDR1 SGDLS and CDR2 YYNGEE. CDR3 length equals 19 residues. CDR3 in amino acids: CASSKPLAGGSRPYNEQFF. The CDR3 DNA reads as TGTGCCTCCTCGAAACCACTAGCGGGAGGGTCCCGACCCTACAATGAGCAGTTCTTC.

This chain joins TRBV13 and TRBJ2-2; 8 positions match TRBD2. The trim removed 5 bases at V and 6 bases at J, leaving 8 bases unmatched. Germline V gene data show CDR1 as PRHDT and CDR2 as FYEKMQ (reference sequence). This CDR3 has 15 residues. The DNA for the CDR3 is TGTGCCAGCAGCCGGAAGCGGGAGTTAGCCGGGGAGCTGTTTTTT. Protein sequence: CASSRKRELAGELFF. Using reference TRBV13 and TRBJ2-2 for the parts outside the CDR3, the full variable domain is AAGVIQSPRHLIKEKRETATLKCYPIPRHDTVYWYQQGPGQDPQFLISFYEKMQSDKGSIPDRFSAQQFSDYHSELNMSSLELGDSALYFCASSRKRELAGELFFGEGSRLTVL.

The J gene is TRBJ2-1, the V gene TRBV28; TRBD1 might be the D (6 bases). V was cut by 4 bases and J by 2 bases, with 15 bases left in between. CDR1 is MDHEN and CDR2 is SYDVKM in the germline V gene. The CDR3 consists of 16 residues. The DNA for the CDR3 is TGTGCCAGCAGTTCCGCAGGGGCGGGTACCTACAATGAGCAGTTCTTC. Translating it yields CASSSAGAGTYNEQFF.

This clone was seen just once. The chain uses TRBV19 and TRBJ2-6; D possibly corresponds to TRBD1 (6 bases). From germline, CDR1 is LNHDA and CDR2 SQIVND (reference sequence). This CDR3 has 22 amino acids. V lost 3 bases to trimming and J lost 0 bases, with 27 bases between them. Here the CDR3 DNA reads TGTGCCAGTAGTATTAGATCGGGACACCACTTAAGGGGTGTCTCTGGGGCCAACGTCCTGACTTTC. Its protein product is CASSIRSGHHLRGVSGANVLTF.

CDR3 region: CASSFKANTEAFF. The CDR3 bases are TGTGCCAGCAGTTTCAAAGCGAACACTGAAGCTTTCTTT. This chain links TRBV12-3 or TRBV12-4 with TRBJ1-1, with D uncertain. CDR3 length equals 13 residues. The germline V and J ends were trimmed by 3 bases and 1 base, with 6 bases remaining between them.

The chain combines TRBV2 with TRBJ1-5; 10 bases agree with TRBD1. The J segment lost 10 bases and the V segment lost 2 bases, leaving 11 bases of the junction unmatched. Per the germline V gene, CDR1 is SNHLY and CDR2 is FYNNEI. CDR3 size: 16 residues. CDR3 region: CASSEMGTGVAQPQHF. CDR3 sequence (DNA): TGTGCCAGCAGTGAAATGGGGACAGGGGTCGCTCAACCCCAGCATTTT. Complete variable domain (other parts from reference TRBV2 and TRBJ1-5): EPEVTQTPSHQVTQMGQEVILRCVPISNHLYFYWYRQILGQKVEFLVSFYNNEISEKSEIFDDQFSVERPDGSNFTLKIRSTKLEDSAMYFCASSEMGTGVAQPQHFGDGTRLSIL.

The chain joins TRBV7-3 to TRBJ2-5; 9 positions agree with TRBD1. The V gene end was trimmed by 0 bases and the J gene end by 5 bases; junction bases not matched to a gene: 4. The CDR3 contains 15 residues. From germline, CDR1 is SGHTA and CDR2 FQGTGA. The CDR3 region is CASSLTSDRGETQYF. The CDR3, as DNA: TGTGCCAGCAGCTTAACGTCGGACAGGGGCGAGACCCAGTACTTC.

V and J are TRBV5-1 and TRBJ2-3; a weak D match, TRBD2 (5 bases). Germline CDR1 is SGHRS and CDR2 is YFSETQ. The CDR3 contains 14 residues. V was cut by 2 bases and J by 7 bases, with 14 bases left in between. This chain's CDR3 is CASSFEGASHTQYF. In nucleotides, the CDR3 is TGCGCCAGCAGCTTCGAGGGAGCGTCCCATACGCAGTATTTT.

This clone is a singleton in its sample. The chain combines TRBV7-2 with TRBJ2-5; TRBD2 matches at 9 bases. CDR1 and CDR2 (germline): SGHTA, FQGNSA. The V gene end was trimmed by 1 base and the J gene end by 7 bases; junction bases not matched to a gene: 4. This CDR3 has 14 residues. DNA for the CDR3: TGTGCCAGCAGCTTAGAAGGCGGGGGGGGGACCCAGTACTTC. Translating it yields CASSLEGGGGTQYF.

The V call is TRBV28, the J call TRBJ2-5; 7 bases fit TRBD1. The CDR3 length is 13 residues. Germline trimming cut 4 bases from V and 5 bases from J; bases unmatched to any gene: 4. Per germline, CDR1 MDHEN and CDR2 SYDVKM. The CDR3 DNA is TGTGCCAGCAGTTCCGGACAGGTGGAGACCCAGTACTTC. Its protein product is CASSSGQVETQYF.

This clone was counted once. This chain uses TRBV10-3 with TRBJ1-2; tentative D call: TRBD1 (5 bases). The germline CDR1 and CDR2 sequences are ENHRY and SYGVKD. Trimming cost V 4 bases and J 7 bases, with 10 bases left between them. This CDR3 spans 12 amino acids. This chain's CDR3 is CAISGGGGGYTF. The CDR3, as DNA: TGTGCCATCAGTGGGGGGGGTGGTGGCTACACCTTC.

The genes are TRBV9 and TRBJ1-1; 7 bases are shared with TRBD1. CDR3 size: 16 residues. From germline, CDR1 is SGDLS and CDR2 YYNGEE. Unmatched junction bases numbered 8, after V lost 3 bases and J lost 0 bases. The CDR3 DNA is TGTGCCAGCAGCGCGACCGGGACAGAACTGAACACTGAAGCTTTCTTT. This gives the protein CASSATGTELNTEAFF.

V gene TRBV12-3 or TRBV12-4 combines with J gene TRBJ2-1, with D perhaps matching TRBD1 (5 bases). CDR3 length: 11 amino acids. V was shortened by 6 bases and J by 9 bases, with 9 bases between the two germline ends. Here the CDR3 reads CASRQTVEQFF. The CDR3 region has the DNA TGTGCCAGCAGACAGACAGTTGAGCAGTTCTTC.

V and J are TRBV7-9 and TRBJ2-1, with D perhaps matching TRBD2 (6 bases). CDR3 size: 13 residues. Trimming removed 3 bases from V and 9 bases from J, with 12 bases in between. CDR1 is SEHNR and CDR2 is FQNEAQ in the germline V gene (reference sequence). The DNA of the CDR3 is TGTGCCAGCAGCTTCGCTAGCGCAGGTGAGCAGTTCTTC. This encodes CASSFASAGEQFF.

V usage is TRBV6-2 or TRBV6-3 and J usage is TRBJ2-5; a weak D match, TRBD2 (5 bases). The CDR3 has 14 residues. Germline assignment: CDR1 MNHEY and CDR2 SVGEGT. V was shortened by 5 bases and J by 1 base, with 11 bases between the two germline ends. In DNA form, the CDR3 reads TGTGCCAGCAGTAACCCTGGGAGCCAAGAGACCCAGTACTTC. The encoded protein is CASSNPGSQETQYF.

This clone was counted a few times. The chain carries TRBV4-1 and TRBJ2-7; D call uncertain. Germline V gene lookup returns CDR1 MGHRA and CDR2 YSYEKL. The V gene lost 0 bases and the J gene lost 2 bases, with 11 bases spanning the gap. The CDR3 length is 15 residues. CDR3 region: CASSQDPADAYEQYF. The CDR3 DNA follows: TGCGCCAGCAGCCAAGACCCGGCGGATGCCTACGAGCAGTACTTC.

The rearrangement uses TRBV6-5 and TRBJ1-5; 9 nucleotides agree with TRBD1. CDR1 MNHEY and CDR2 SVGAGI come from the germline V gene. Trimming removed 4 bases from V and 3 bases from J; junction bases left unmatched: 4. The CDR3 runs 15 residues. The CDR3 DNA reads TGTGCCAGCAGTTCGACAGGGGGGAACAATCAGCCCCAGCATTTT. Translated, it gives CASSSTGGNNQPQHF.

This chain links TRBV30 with TRBJ2-7; 8 bases are a match to TRBD1. This CDR3 has 14 amino acids. Germline V CDR1 and CDR2: GTSNPN, SVGIG (reference sequence). Trimming at V came to 2 bases and at J to 4 bases, leaving 7 bases not matched to a gene. CDR3 amino acids: CAWSSGTGFYEQYF. In DNA, the CDR3 is TGTGCCTGGAGTTCCGGGACAGGCTTTTACGAGCAGTACTTC.